The next 17 T cell receptor beta chains were all read from a single sample in a study of vaccination effects on CD4 cells after COVID-19. These receptors have no identified antigens. Subsequent to approximately 9 days of culture, CD4+ T cells were isolated. Using immunoSEQ multiplex PCR, the repertoire was profiled, and TCRdb retains in-frame clones only, with some absent. The sample yields some 40,000 clones, about four fifths seen once. This specimen consisted of CD4+ T cells from PBMCs cultured without peptide, obtained before COVID-19 vaccination. The origin of the receptors is a human donor who received a COVID-19 vaccine.

V and J are TRBV7-9 and TRBJ2-3; D call uncertain. The V end was cut by 5 bases, the J end by 5 bases, with 8 bases between. This CDR3 is built from 12 residues. Germline loops: CDR1 SEHNR, CDR2 FQNEAQ (reference sequence). The CDR3 DNA sequence: TGTGCCAGCAGCCCGGTCGTAGATACGCAGTATTTT. This encodes CASSPVVDTQYF.

CDR3 DNA sequence: TGTGCCAGCGGGACAGGGACAACTAATGAAAAACTGTTTTTT. This translates into CASGTGTTNEKLFF. The V call is TRBV27, the J call TRBJ1-4; 9 bases align to TRBD1. V lost 8 bases to trimming and J lost 0 bases; unmatched junction nucleotides: 1. CDR3 length: 14 amino acids. Germline loops: CDR1 MNHEY, CDR2 SMNVEV (reference sequence).

This chain uses TRBV18 with TRBJ1-2; a possible D gene is TRBD1 (6 bases). V was trimmed by 4 bases and J by 5 bases, leaving 17 bases between them. The CDR3 sequence is 15 residues long. Germline CDR1 KGHSH, CDR2 LQKENI. CDR3 sequence (DNA): TGTGCCAGCTCACAATTAGGGACGGACAGATATGGCTACACCTTC. This gives the protein CASSQLGTDRYGYTF.

This clone was seen only once. The gene calls are TRBV19 and TRBJ2-1; the D is unclear. Trimming pared 3 bases from V and 3 bases from J, leaving 9 bases between. CDR3 length: 14 amino acids. Germline values: CDR1 LNHDA, CDR2 SQIVND (reference sequence). CDR3 region: CASSIQSSYNEQFF. The CDR3 DNA follows: TGTGCCAGTAGTATTCAGTCCAGCTACAATGAGCAGTTCTTC.

The J gene is TRBJ1-2, the V gene TRBV28, with D possibly matching TRBD1 (6 bases). The CDR3 extends over 15 amino acids. Germline V CDR1 and CDR2: MDHEN, SYDVKM. V was clipped by 7 bases and J by 3 bases, with 18 bases between them. Here the CDR3 DNA reads TGTGCCAGCAACCCCGCTTGGGGGCCGGACTATGGCTACACCTTC. Protein product: CASNPAWGPDYGYTF.

The chain links TRBV6-5 to TRBJ2-5; 7 nucleotides line up with TRBD1. V lost 6 bases and J lost 4; bases outside the gene matches: 8. The CDR3 is made up of 14 amino acids. Germline V gene lookup returns CDR1 MNHEY and CDR2 SVGAGI. CDR3 amino acids: CASSWTAGGETQYF. CDR3 bases: TGTGCCAGCAGCTGGACAGCAGGGGGAGAGACCCAGTACTTC.

The chain combines TRBV30 with TRBJ2-2, with a possible D match to TRBD2 (6 bases). The germline CDR1 and CDR2 sequences are GTSNPN and SVGIG (reference sequence). V shed 1 base and J shed 1 base, with 10 bases lying between them. The CDR3 runs to 15 residues. Here the CDR3 DNA reads TGTGCCTGGAGTGGGAGGGGTCGGAACACCGGGGAGCTGTTTTTT. This codes for CAWSGRGRNTGELFF.

The chain recombines TRBV20-1 with TRBJ2-1; no clear D. Between the trimmed V and J ends, which lost 3 bases and 7 bases, there was a span of 13 bases. The CDR3 runs 13 residues. The germline gives CDR1 DFQATT, CDR2 SNEGSKA (reference sequence). The CDR3 region has the DNA TGCAGTGCTAGTGCGGTGGTCCGAAATGAGCAGTTCTTC. It translates to CSASAVVRNEQFF.

V usage is TRBV24-1 and J usage is TRBJ2-2; D ambiguous. The CDR3 runs 17 residues. V was clipped by 6 bases and J by 3 bases, with 19 bases between them. The germline V gene encodes CDR1 KGHDR and CDR2 SFDVKD. CDR3 bases: TGTGCCACCAGTTCCTCACGCCAGGACGGCTACACCGGGGAGCTGTTTTTT. Translated: CATSSSRQDGYTGELFF.

This clone was counted only a few times. Here the CDR3 reads CASSPEGVSGNTIYF. The CDR3 DNA reads TGTGCCAGCAGCCCCGAAGGGGTTTCTGGAAACACCATATATTTT. The chain has TRBV7-3 and TRBJ1-3; possibly TRBD1 for D (5 bases). The CDR3 covers 15 residues. Germline V CDR1 and CDR2: SGHTA, FQGTGA. V was clipped by 5 bases and J by 1 base, with 12 bases between them.

V gene TRBV9 combines with J gene TRBJ2-5; 9 bases agree with TRBD2. The CDR3 is 18 residues long. V was clipped by 0 bases and J by 5 bases; unmatched bases: 14. The V gene's germline CDR1 is SGDLS and CDR2 YYNGEE. CDR3 loop: CASSVGTFRRGGIETQYF. The DNA of the CDR3 is TGTGCCAGCAGCGTAGGTACTTTTAGGCGGGGGGGCATCGAGACCCAGTACTTC.

The gene calls are TRBV7-9 and TRBJ1-6; 10 bases line up with TRBD1. The CDR3 has 16 residues. V was pared by 5 bases and J by 7 bases, with 8 bases of the junction left unmatched. Looked up from germline, CDR1 is SEHNR and CDR2 is FQNEAQ (reference sequence). The CDR3 loop is CASSRPRTGGNSPLHF. The DNA for the CDR3 is TGTGCCAGCAGCCGACCACGGACAGGGGGAAATTCACCCCTCCACTTT.

A note on this clone: One end of the junction varies from germline; a read error may be responsible. The chain joins TRBV18 to TRBJ1-1; D is unresolved. The CDR3 covers 17 residues. CDR1 and CDR2 from the germline V gene are KGHSH and LQKENI. CDR3 region: CASSSPSISAMNTEAFF. CDR3 bases: TGTGCCAGCTCATCACCCTCGATCTCAGCAATGAACACTGAAGCTTTCTTT.

CDR3 amino acids: CASSLVGGTDTQYF. The CDR3 DNA reads as TGTGCCAGCAGCTTAGTTGGAGGCACAGATACGCAGTATTTT. V and J are TRBV11-1 and TRBJ2-3, with D unresolved. Trimming took off 1 base at V and 1 base at J, with 6 bases between the two ends. CDR1 and CDR2 (germline): SGHAT, FQDESV (reference sequence). The CDR3 is 14 residues long.

The rearrangement joins TRBV7-9 to TRBJ1-5; the D gene is possibly TRBD1 (5 bases). The CDR3 contains 13 residues. CDR1 and CDR2 from the germline V gene are SEHNR and FQNEAQ (reference sequence). V was clipped by 5 bases and J by 5 bases, with 10 bases between them. The CDR3 here is CASSLPGDQPQHF. CDR3 DNA: TGTGCCAGCAGCCTGCCGGGGGATCAGCCCCAGCATTTT.

CDR3: CASSFTLAGAGTDTQYF. As DNA, the CDR3 is TGCGCCAGCAGCTTTACCCTAGCGGGGGCCGGCACAGATACGCAGTATTTT. The V and J genes are TRBV5-1 and TRBJ2-3; 10 bases are shared with TRBD2. Trimming cost V 2 bases and J 1 base; bases outside gene matches: 7. The length of the CDR3 is 17 residues. Germline V CDR1 and CDR2: SGHRS, YFSETQ.

This rearrangement joins TRBV27 to TRBJ1-2, with 12 bases matching TRBD1. The CDR3 contains 15 residues. Germline values: CDR1 MNHEY, CDR2 SMNVEV (reference sequence). The junction had 8 bases not matched to a gene; V was cut back by 4 bases and J by 8 bases. The CDR3, as DNA: TGTGCCAGCAGTTCCTGGGGACAGGGGGCTGCAGGCTACACCTTC. Translation: CASSSWGQGAAGYTF.